A selection of T cell receptor beta chains follows, all from one sample in a study of CD8+CD57+ T cells in acquired aplastic anemia. One entry per CDR3 protein results from TCRdb running MiXCR on the reads. This sample has about 220,000 distinct CDR3 sequences, with 30% to 40% found just once. The sequenced material came from sorted CD4+, CD8+, or CD8+CD57+ T cells (not recorded which) from PBMCs. The source of these receptors is a human donor in good health, serving as a control. Both conserved end residues are trimmed from each CDR3. Fields, in order: J gene, V gene, clone size, CDR3 protein. Rows may omit the clone size; those that give it use once, few, many or a size class.

J: TRBJ2-3
V: TRBV2
size: .
CDR3: ASSQVTQPTDTQY

J: TRBJ1-1
V: TRBV29-1
size: once
CDR3: SVLRGPVTEAF

J: TRBJ1-1
V: TRBV27
size: few
CDR3: ASSLSAGGTEAF

J: TRBJ1-2
V: TRBV6-1
size: many
CDR3: ASSNRGYT

J: TRBJ2-1
V: TRBV7-3
size: .
CDR3: ASSGTTYNEQF

J: TRBJ2-1
V: TRBV7-9
size: .
CDR3: ASSLGASGRNEQF

J: TRBJ1-6
V: TRBV20-1
size: many
CDR3: SAPDGMENSPLH

J: TRBJ2-5
V: TRBV7-6
size: .
CDR3: ASSSAPRQRETQY

J: TRBJ2-5
V: TRBV12-3/TRBV12-4
size: few
CDR3: ASSLWGQGAETQY

J: TRBJ2-7
V: TRBV19
size: once
CDR3: ASSIGPGTGTYEQY

J: TRBJ2-7
V: TRBV11-2
size: few
CDR3: ASRASGHPSPIYEQY

J: TRBJ2-7
V: TRBV10-3
size: .
CDR3: AISPPLGNEQY

J: TRBJ2-7
V: TRBV2
size: many
CDR3: ASSGAGDYEQY

J: TRBJ2-5
V: TRBV2
size: few
CDR3: ASSERLAEQETQY

J: TRBJ2-1
V: TRBV20-1
size: .
CDR3: TAKTSGGNYNEQF

J: TRBJ1-1
V: TRBV6-1
size: few
CDR3: ASMGVENTEAF

J: TRBJ1-5
V: TRBV20-1
size: many
CDR3: SARRGGISNQPQH

J: TRBJ2-3
V: TRBV7-7
size: many
CDR3: ASSPTGQGSDTQY

J: TRBJ2-3
V: TRBV20-1
size: few
CDR3: SALKEPTRDAQY

J: TRBJ1-2
V: TRBV20-1
size: .
CDR3: SAPGSTNYGYT

J: TRBJ2-5
V: TRBV12-3/TRBV12-4
size: many
CDR3: ASSLGDTTETQY

J: TRBJ2-1
V: TRBV20-1
size: .
CDR3: SARVYLGEVSYNEQL

J: TRBJ2-2
V: TRBV10-3
size: once
CDR3: AIRRTGELF

J: TRBJ1-5
V: TRBV2
size: .
CDR3: ASRENQPQH

J: TRBJ2-1
V: TRBV2
size: .
CDR3: ATLAETYNEQF

J: TRBJ2-7
V: TRBV2
size: many
CDR3: ASSLRGTSSYEQY

J: TRBJ1-6
V: TRBV5-1
size: many
CDR3: ASSFGQTSSYNSPLH

J: TRBJ2-7
V: TRBV5-1
size: many
CDR3: ASSLDSTGRYEQY

J: TRBJ2-1
V: TRBV24-1
size: .
CDR3: ATSPTGAGNEQF

J: TRBJ1-2
V: TRBV7-9
size: many
CDR3: ASSLLGAGSDYGYT

J: TRBJ1-2
V: TRBV20-1
size: many
CDR3: SAKKDSTNYGYT

J: TRBJ2-2
V: TRBV10-3
size: .
CDR3: ASSGQEGEYTGELF

J: TRBJ1-2
V: TRBV19
size: many
CDR3: ASSIWDKASHGYT

J: TRBJ2-1
V: TRBV30
size: .
CDR3: AWNRGGTNEQF

J: TRBJ2-1
V: TRBV6-1
size: many
CDR3: ASSRDVAYNEQF

J: TRBJ1-6
V: TRBV15
size: .
CDR3: ASSGPGESPLH

J: TRBJ1-1
V: TRBV25-1
size: .
CDR3: ASSPLRTENTEAF

J: TRBJ1-2
V: TRBV10-2
size: many
CDR3: ASTPRGLGHGYT

J: TRBJ1-6
V: TRBV9
size: many
CDR3: ASSVAPADRAGNSPLH

J: TRBJ2-5
V: TRBV2
size: many
CDR3: ASRRAWTISETQY

J: TRBJ1-4
V: TRBV20-1
size: many
CDR3: SANRPGQGEKLF

J: TRBJ1-5
V: TRBV9
size: .
CDR3: SSSVGGSNQPQH

J: TRBJ2-1
V: TRBV5-1
size: .
CDR3: ASSFSGGGAYNEQF

J: TRBJ1-1
V: TRBV2
size: .
CDR3: ASSGTGFGPAF

J: TRBJ2-7
V: TRBV7-2
size: many
CDR3: ASSLQVGGEQY